What follows describes a single TCR beta chain. The sample holds a few counts of this clone. No cognate antigen has been identified for it. Base qualities are missing; no much larger clone stands one base away. Using the deep immunoSEQ assay, multiplex PCR amplified TCR CDR3 regions from genomic DNA. For each cell subset, the extracted genomic DNA was distributed evenly across all wells of several immunoSEQ 96-well plates, and each plate served as one replicate. Each replicate PCR for sorted subsets received approximately 220 ng genomic DNA, equal to about 30,000 T cell genomes. Purified libraries were measured with a Qubit 3.0 fluorometer, size-checked on a Bioanalyzer 2100, and measured again with the KAPA Library Quantification kit. Every immunoSEQ 96-well plate was sequenced on a dedicated single-read 150-cycle Illumina NextSeq 550 flow cell. For the original study's pipeline: The immunoSEQ output contained only junctional sequences without quality scores, so filtering could not match that applied to full-length reads. Sequences were annotated with PyIR, a Python wrapper for IgBLAST v1.9, and V/J genes and CDR3 were assigned using IMGT germline references. Any read was removed if the V/J assignment was weak (E-value above 1e-6), the CDR3 was missing, or the read contained stop codons, out-of-frame junctions, or ambiguous translated residues. A V3J clonotype was defined by an identical inferred V gene, J gene, and CDR3 amino acid sequence. To compute the percentage overlap between repertoires, the number of shared unique clonotypes was divided by the size of the smaller repertoire. RTK rarefaction, the Chao1 estimator, and Recon v2.1 estimates of unobserved clonotypes were used to assess repertoire richness. OLGA was used to compute generation probabilities for all TCRbeta clonotypes that the gDNA method yielded from a handful of donors. TCRdb holds this immuneACCESS table with in-frame rearrangements only. Some clones are missing; in checked studies, unresolved V genes explain under half, and the rest has no known cause. From that table come the V and J calls and clone size; the DNA was used to work out D and trimming. This sample is represented by 600,000 to 700,000 clones; about three quarters of them were singletons. Around 2% of the sample comes from the top ten.

The sample originates from a study of shared clonotypes between healthy human individuals (TCRdb year 2020). Looking at the study overall: The cohort included a few men and a couple of women between 18 and 49 years of age. To increase sequencing depth and limit assay-specific biases, different laboratories used diverse techniques to prepare libraries and sequence TCR repertoires. Between about 0.9 and 8.9 billion PBMCs per donor were obtained by leukapheresis. Blood TCR repertoires of five healthy adults were deeply sequenced to estimate repertoire size and the extent of clonotype sharing between individuals. Per donor, three plates each were used for CD4 naive and CD4 memory, two for CD8 naive, and one for CD8 memory. Broader findings and caveats from the paper: Compared with non-shared clonotypes, clonotypes shared by all four sorted-subset donors had higher generation probabilities. Pairwise subsampling indicated that sequencing depth was expected to affect the degree of clonotype sharing among donors. Even with the large sequencing depth, rarefaction of the sorted-subset datasets indicated that sequencing was incomplete. Because the study included only a small number of donors, the genetic and exposure-history diversity represented was limited. Sampling was restricted to blood, and TCR repertoires in tissue are likely to differ from TCR repertoires in blood. Naive subsets generally had larger estimated clonotype richness than memory subsets did. When a handful of donors were compared, the shared fraction of clonotypes was around 4.6% for naive CD4, approximately 3.3% for naive CD8, about 2.4% for memory CD4, and roughly 0.4% for memory CD8.

The donors were healthy, HIV-negative adults with no recently reported acute infections or vaccinations. Only Caucasian adults living in Nashville, Tennessee, USA were represented among the donors. CD4+ T cells were enriched through magnetic negative selection, after which naive cells were positively selected on CD45RA and the remaining negative fraction served as the memory subset. Blood was obtained by leukapheresis, after which PBMCs were separated by Ficoll-Histopaque density gradient centrifugation and cryopreserved in liquid nitrogen vapor phase. Purity and quantity of every magnetically sorted T cell population were checked by analytical flow cytometry. Each sorted fraction had its genomic DNA isolated and then quantified by UV absorbance on a Nanodrop 2000c. Ends trimmed: V by 1 base, J by 0 bases; bases unmatched to a gene: 4. CDR1 SGHAT and CDR2 FQNNGV are derived from the germline V gene. Taken from cysteine to phenylalanine, the CDR3 has 16 residues. Solely the CDR3 DNA is kept, with 48 bases framed from the first base.

The chain is encoded by TRBV11-2 joined to TRBJ2-7, with 9 bases in between that match TRBD2. The TCR originated in a woman aged 25 to 39 in good health. Sequenced input: memory CD4+ T cells sorted from blood. Per the publication, the cell subset or site label means: CD45RA-negative fraction. The DNA reads TGTGCCAGCAGCTTAGGGCTAGCGGGGTTCTCCTACGAGCAGTACTTC. This encodes CASSLGLAGFSYEQYF.